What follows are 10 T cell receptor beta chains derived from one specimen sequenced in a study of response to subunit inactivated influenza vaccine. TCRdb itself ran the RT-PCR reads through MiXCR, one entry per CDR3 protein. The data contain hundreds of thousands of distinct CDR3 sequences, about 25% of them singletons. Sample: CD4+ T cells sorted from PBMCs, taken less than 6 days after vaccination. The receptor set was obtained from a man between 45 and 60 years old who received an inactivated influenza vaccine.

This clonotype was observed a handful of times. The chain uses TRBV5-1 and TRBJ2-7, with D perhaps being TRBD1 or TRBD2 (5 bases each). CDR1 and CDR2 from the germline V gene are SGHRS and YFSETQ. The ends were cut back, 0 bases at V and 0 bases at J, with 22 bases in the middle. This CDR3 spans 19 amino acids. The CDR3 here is CASSLDGDPRLPSSYEQYF. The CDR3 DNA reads TGCGCCAGCAGCTTGGATGGGGACCCCCGATTACCCTCCTCCTACGAGCAGTACTTC.

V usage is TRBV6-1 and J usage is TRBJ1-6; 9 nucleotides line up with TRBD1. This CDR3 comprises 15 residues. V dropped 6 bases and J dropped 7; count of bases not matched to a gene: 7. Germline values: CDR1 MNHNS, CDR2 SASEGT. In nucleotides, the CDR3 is TGTGCCAGCAGCCGCCAGGACAGGGGCAATTCACCCCTCCACTTT. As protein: CASSRQDRGNSPLHF.

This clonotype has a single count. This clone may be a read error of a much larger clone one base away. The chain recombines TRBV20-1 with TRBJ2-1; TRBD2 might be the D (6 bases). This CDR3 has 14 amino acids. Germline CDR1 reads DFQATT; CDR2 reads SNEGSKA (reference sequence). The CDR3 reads CSARDWGLQTEQLF. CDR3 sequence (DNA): TGCAGTGCTAGAGATTGGGGACTCCAGACTGAGCAGCTCTTC.

This CDR3 is CSAAPRTQITEQFF. CDR3 bases: TGCAGTGCGGCGCCCAGGACTCAGATCACTGAGCAGTTCTTC. This rearrangement joins TRBV20-1 to TRBJ2-1, with D possibly being TRBD2 (5 bases). CDR3 length: 14 amino acids. The germline V and J ends were trimmed by 6 bases and 9 bases, with 21 bases remaining between them. From germline, CDR1 is DFQATT and CDR2 SNEGSKA (reference sequence).

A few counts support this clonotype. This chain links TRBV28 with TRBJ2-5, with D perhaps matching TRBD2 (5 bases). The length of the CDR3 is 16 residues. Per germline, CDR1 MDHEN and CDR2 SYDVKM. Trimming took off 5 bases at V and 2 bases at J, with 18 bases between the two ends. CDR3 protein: CASSSPGSALQETQYF. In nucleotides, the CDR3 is TGTGCCAGCAGTAGCCCGGGATCCGCTCTTCAAGAGACCCAGTACTTC.

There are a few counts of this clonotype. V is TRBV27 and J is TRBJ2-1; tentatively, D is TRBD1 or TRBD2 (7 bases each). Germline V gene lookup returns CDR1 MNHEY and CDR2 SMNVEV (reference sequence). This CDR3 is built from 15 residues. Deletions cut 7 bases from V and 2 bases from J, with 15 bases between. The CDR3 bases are TGTGCCAGCACCCAGGGGGGGCGCCCCTACAATGAGCAGTTCTTC. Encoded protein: CASTQGGRPYNEQFF.

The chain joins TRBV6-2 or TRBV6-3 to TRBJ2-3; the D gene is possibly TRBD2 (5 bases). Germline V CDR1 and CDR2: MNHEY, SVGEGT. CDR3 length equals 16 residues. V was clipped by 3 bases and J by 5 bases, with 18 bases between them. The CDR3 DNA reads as TGTGCCAGCAGTTATTTAGCGTTCGGGCGAGAAGATACGCAGTATTTT. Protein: CASSYLAFGREDTQYF.

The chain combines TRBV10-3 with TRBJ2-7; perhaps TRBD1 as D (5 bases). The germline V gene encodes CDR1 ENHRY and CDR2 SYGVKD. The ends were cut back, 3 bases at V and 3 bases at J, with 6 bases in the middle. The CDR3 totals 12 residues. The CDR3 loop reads CAISEGDYEQYF. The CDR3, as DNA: TGTGCCATCAGTGAAGGGGACTACGAGCAGTACTTC.

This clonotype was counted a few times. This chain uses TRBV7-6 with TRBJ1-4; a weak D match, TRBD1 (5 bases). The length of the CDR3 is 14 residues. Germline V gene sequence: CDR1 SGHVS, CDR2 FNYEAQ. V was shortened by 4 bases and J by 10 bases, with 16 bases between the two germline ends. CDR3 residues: CASSSPSGGGKLFF. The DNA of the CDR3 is TGTGCCAGCAGCTCGCCCTCTGGGGGAGGAAAACTGTTTTTT.

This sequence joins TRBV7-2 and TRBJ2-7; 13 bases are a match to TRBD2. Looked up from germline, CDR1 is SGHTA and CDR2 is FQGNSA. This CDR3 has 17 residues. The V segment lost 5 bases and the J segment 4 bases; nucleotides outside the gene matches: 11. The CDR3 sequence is CASSPPPGTSGKYEQYF. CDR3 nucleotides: TGTGCCAGCAGCCCGCCTCCCGGGACTAGCGGGAAGTACGAGCAGTACTTC.